This paragraph covers one TCR beta chain sequence. The antigen is unknown. The source of the sample is a study of graft-versus-host responses after intestinal transplantation. Looking at the study overall: All recipients were given anti-thymocyte globulin induction, and tacrolimus and steroids were then administered for 2 to 3 years.

The CDR3 contains 16 residues. V shed 3 bases, J shed 4 bases, and the junction held 9 bases outside the gene matches. Germline CDR1 and CDR2: SGDLS and YYNGEE. Sequencing was performed with immunoSEQ multiplex PCR; in TCRdb, only in-frame clones are kept and a portion is missing. The data show about 90,000 clones, with about 93% seen just once and about 1.1% held by the top ten. General observations from the study: GvH clones surfaced in recipient marrow, some emerging earlier in ileum or blood. Within the allografts of patients who had graft-donor T cell macrochimerism, graft-versus-host to host-versus-graft clonal ratios were high.

The clonotype comes from a human donor who was the organ donor for an intestinal transplant. This chain joins TRBV9 and TRBJ2-1, with TRBD2 matching over 8 bases. The material was unstimulated CD8+ T cells sorted from spleen or lymph node cells, obtained before transplant. The CDR3 region is CASSGDGGGPYNEQFF. CDR3 in DNA: TGTGCCAGCAGCGGCGACGGGGGGGGCCCTTACAATGAGCAGTTCTTC.